This is a list of T cell receptor beta chains from one sample in a study of T-cell reconstitution after alpha-beta-depleted transplantation in children. TCRdb processed the PCR reads anew with MiXCR; each CDR3 protein has one entry. The sample lists hundreds of thousands of distinct CDR3 sequences; 18% were seen once. The material was PBMCs from the stem cell graft donor, obtained from the stem cell graft. All receptors derive from a human donor who donated a stem cell graft to a child with acute lymphoblastic leukemia. The CDR3 runs from the conserved cysteine through the conserved F or W. Clone size is shown for a subset of rows, as once, few, many or a class of expanded clone.

v_call,clone_size,j_call,cdr3_aa
TRBV6-6,NA,TRBJ2-5,CASSQSETQYF
TRBV7-2,NA,TRBJ2-4,CASSYRGTGAKNIQYF
TRBV6-1,NA,TRBJ2-7,CASRRGTSYEQYF
TRBV14,NA,TRBJ1-2,CASSQDGLPNYGYTF
TRBV28,few,TRBJ2-7,CASRHYGDGTTTYEQYF
TRBV12-3/TRBV12-4,many,TRBJ2-2,CASSRGQGADTGELFF
TRBV4-1,NA,TRBJ2-7,CASSQVTAGLKVDEQYF
TRBV7-2,many,TRBJ2-1,CASSPLGTSGEQFF
TRBV12-3/TRBV12-4,NA,TRBJ1-5,CASSPGQGVRGQPQHF
TRBV4-1,NA,TRBJ2-5,CASSQDIGGRIQTQYF
TRBV20-1,few,TRBJ2-3,CRLQMVGTDTQYF
TRBV7-9,few,TRBJ1-6,CASSHGQGADRSPLHF
TRBV29-1,few,TRBJ1-5,CSVPRGGLNQPQHF
TRBV9,few,TRBJ2-1,CASSVDGQVIDEQFF
TRBV5-1,few,TRBJ1-2,CASSQGQGIGYTF
TRBV7-3,NA,TRBJ2-7,CASSLWSGSYEQYF
TRBV19,NA,TRBJ2-1,CASSIVVANNEQFF
TRBV5-1,NA,TRBJ2-7,CASSPYSSGRVYEQYF
TRBV12-3/TRBV12-4,few,TRBJ2-7,CASRGGLDYLYEQYF
TRBV12-3/TRBV12-4,NA,TRBJ2-7,CASTKDRIKYEQYF
TRBV12-3/TRBV12-4,many,TRBJ2-7,CASSFQGGVSYEQYF
TRBV7-8,few,TRBJ2-7,CASSPNSGFYEQYF
TRBV5-1,few,TRBJ2-1,CASSLAGGIYNEQFF
TRBV7-9,few,TRBJ1-5,CASSTSQEPNQPQHF
TRBV6-5,NA,TRBJ2-7,CASSYGGTYYEQYF
TRBV27,few,TRBJ1-5,CASSSLGGYQPQHF
TRBV9,NA,TRBJ1-1,CASSVVLGMGTEAFF
TRBV29-1,NA,TRBJ2-1,CSARRAEQFF
TRBV20-1,few,TRBJ2-7,CSARRRSYEQYF
TRBV6-1,NA,TRBJ1-6,CASNTVSPLHF
TRBV5-1,few,TRBJ2-1,CASSESGSVPGQFF
TRBV5-5,few,TRBJ2-7,CASSLEGPSGKQYF
TRBV15,few,TRBJ1-5,CATSRDQGGQPQHF
TRBV4-1,few,TRBJ2-1,CASSQDEGEQFF
TRBV29-1,NA,TRBJ2-5,CSVVMVGEGETQYF
TRBV27,few,TRBJ2-5,CASSLSRTDPKETQYF
TRBV5-1,few,TRBJ2-7,CASSYLGTDYEQYF
TRBV7-9,few,TRBJ1-6,CASSLDAGSSPLHF
TRBV7-2,few,TRBJ1-3,CASSLVSASGNTIYF
TRBV12-3/TRBV12-4,few,TRBJ2-7,CASSFEETREQYF
TRBV7-8,NA,TRBJ2-7,CASSLARPQGSPYEQYF
TRBV11-2,few,TRBJ2-6,CASSWRGGASTGANVLTF
TRBV11-1,few,TRBJ2-5,CASVPQGEETQYF
TRBV15,NA,TRBJ2-7,CATKGGVSHEQYF
TRBV7-8,NA,TRBJ2-5,CASSSEIAGVQETQYF
TRBV12-3/TRBV12-4,NA,TRBJ2-1,CASSLQAYNEQFF
TRBV19,few,TRBJ1-5,CASSTFHDRGSQPQHF